The sequence of this T cell receptor (beta chain) was determined in a study of Ad26.COV2.S vaccination and SARS-CoV-2 variants. CDR1 and CDR2 (germline): DFQATT, SNEGSKA (reference sequence). The CDR3 runs 11 residues. V was clipped by 7 bases and J by 2 bases, with 8 bases between them. The treatment is: about 20 received Ad26.COV2.S at low or high dose, single or two shots; 5 received placebo; per-sample allocation not given. Day 63 after the first injection of vaccine or placebo was the sampling time. A Boston donor was an adult aged 18-55 years. TCRdb's table, derived via immunoSEQ multiplex PCR, lists solely in-frame clones and lacks some. This sample has approximately 450,000 clones, with 75% to 95% found just once.

V usage is TRBV20-1 and J usage is TRBJ2-5, with D unresolved. The source of this sequence is a person between 18 and 65 years old who received the Ad26.COV2.S COVID-19 vaccine or a placebo. The starting material was peripheral blood, obtained in a trial of Ad26.COV2.S vaccine versus placebo. The CDR3 reads CSGLRQETQYF. CDR3 coding DNA: TGCAGTGGTCTGCGGCAAGAGACCCAGTACTTC.